The T cell receptor beta chain under discussion was sequenced for a study of T cell responses to AZD1222 COVID-19 vaccine. As for this clone: What it binds is not known.

Overall study results and limits: After two AZD1222 doses, spike-specific TCR breadth and depth rose versus day 0. Baseline seropositivity occurred in only 5 to 7 AZD1222 recipients. Most donors were white British and more were female, and clonal diversity was possibly underestimated. Nearly half of unique spike-specific TCRs reportedly avoided B.1.351 and B.1.1.7 mutated regions.

Method: immunoSEQ multiplex PCR; TCRdb's copy keeps in-frame clones and lacks some. The table records 100,000 to 120,000 clones, about 90% of them present only once. The CDR3 contains 13 residues. V lost 6 bases and J lost 1, with 9 bases in between. Germline V CDR1 and CDR2: MGHRA, YSYEKL. Sequencing was performed on peripheral blood, taken on day 0 of AZD1222 vaccination. The chain combines TRBV4-1 with TRBJ1-1; possible D gene TRBD1, 5 bases. This sequence originates from an adult in good health. The CDR3 here is CASSKQENTEAFF. CDR3 coding DNA: TGCGCCAGCAGTAAACAGGAGAACACTGAAGCTTTCTTT.